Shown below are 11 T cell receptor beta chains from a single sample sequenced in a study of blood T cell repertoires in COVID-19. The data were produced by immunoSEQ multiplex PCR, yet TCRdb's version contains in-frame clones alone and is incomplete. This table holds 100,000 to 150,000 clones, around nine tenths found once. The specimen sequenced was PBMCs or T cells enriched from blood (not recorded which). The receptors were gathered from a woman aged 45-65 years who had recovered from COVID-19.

The CDR3 here is CASSETALNTEAFF. The CDR3 DNA reads as TGCGCCAGCAGCGAGACAGCGCTCAACACTGAAGCTTTCTTT. V is TRBV5-1 and J is TRBJ1-1; TRBD1 is a possible D gene (5 bases). The length of the CDR3 is 14 residues. Trimming took 4 bases from V and 2 from J, leaving 12 bases between them. Germline assignment: CDR1 SGHRS and CDR2 YFSETQ.

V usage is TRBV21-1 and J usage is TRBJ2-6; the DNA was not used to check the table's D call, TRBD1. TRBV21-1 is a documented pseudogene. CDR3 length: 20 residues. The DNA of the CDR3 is TGTGCCAGCAGCAAAGGGGACGGGACAGGGCTTTGCTCTGGGGCCAACGTCCTGACTTTC. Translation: CASSKGDGTGLCSGANVLTF.

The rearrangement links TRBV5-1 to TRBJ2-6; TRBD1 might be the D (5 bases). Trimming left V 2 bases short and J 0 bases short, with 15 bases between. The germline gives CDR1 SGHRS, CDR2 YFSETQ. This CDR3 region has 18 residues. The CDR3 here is CASSFRPGPYSGANVLTF. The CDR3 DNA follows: TGCGCCAGCAGCTTTAGGCCAGGGCCTTACTCTGGGGCCAACGTCCTGACTTTC.

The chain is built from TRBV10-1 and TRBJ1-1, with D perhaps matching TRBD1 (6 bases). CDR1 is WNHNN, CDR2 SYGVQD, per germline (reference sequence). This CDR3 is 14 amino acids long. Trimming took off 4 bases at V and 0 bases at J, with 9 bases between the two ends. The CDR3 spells CASSAAGVNTEAFF. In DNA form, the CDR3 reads TGCGCCAGCAGTGCAGCAGGGGTGAACACTGAAGCTTTCTTT.

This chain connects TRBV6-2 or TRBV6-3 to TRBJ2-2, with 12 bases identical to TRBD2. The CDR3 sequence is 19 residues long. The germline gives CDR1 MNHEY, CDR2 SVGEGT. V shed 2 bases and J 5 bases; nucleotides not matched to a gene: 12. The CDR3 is CASSYPLAGGPTGTGELFF. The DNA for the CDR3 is TGTGCCAGCAGTTACCCCCTAGCGGGGGGGCCAACGGGGACCGGGGAGCTGTTTTTT.

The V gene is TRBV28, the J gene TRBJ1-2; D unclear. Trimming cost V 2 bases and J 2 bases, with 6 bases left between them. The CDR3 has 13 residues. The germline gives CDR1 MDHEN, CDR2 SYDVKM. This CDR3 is CASSLGRNYGYTF. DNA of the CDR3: TGTGCCAGCAGTTTAGGCAGAAACTATGGCTACACCTTC.

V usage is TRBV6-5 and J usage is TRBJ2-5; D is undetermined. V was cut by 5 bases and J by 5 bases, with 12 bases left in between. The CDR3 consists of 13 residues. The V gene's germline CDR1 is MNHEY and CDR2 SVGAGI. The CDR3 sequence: CASSPLLSETQYF. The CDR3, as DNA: TGTGCCAGCAGTCCCCTCCTCTCGGAGACCCAGTACTTC.

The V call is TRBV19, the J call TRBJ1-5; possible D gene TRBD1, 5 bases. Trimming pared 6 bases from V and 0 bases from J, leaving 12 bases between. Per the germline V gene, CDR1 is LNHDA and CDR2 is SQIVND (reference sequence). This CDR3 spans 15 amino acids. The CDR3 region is CASRPAQGSNQPQHF. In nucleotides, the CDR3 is TGTGCCAGTAGACCCGCCCAGGGTAGCAATCAGCCCCAGCATTTT.

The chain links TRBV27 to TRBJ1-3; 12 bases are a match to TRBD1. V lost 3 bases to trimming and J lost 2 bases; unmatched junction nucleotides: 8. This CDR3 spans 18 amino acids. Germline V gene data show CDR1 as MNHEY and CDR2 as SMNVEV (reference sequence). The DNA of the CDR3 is TGTGCCAGCAGTTTTGTCGGGACAGGGGGCTCTGCTGGAAACACCATATATTTT. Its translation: CASSFVGTGGSAGNTIYF.

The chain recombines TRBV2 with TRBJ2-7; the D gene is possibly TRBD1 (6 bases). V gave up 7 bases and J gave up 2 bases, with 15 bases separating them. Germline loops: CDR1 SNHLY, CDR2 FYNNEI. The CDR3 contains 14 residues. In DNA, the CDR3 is TGTGCCAGCACTAGCCCGGGACACACCTACGAGCAGTACTTC. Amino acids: CASTSPGHTYEQYF.

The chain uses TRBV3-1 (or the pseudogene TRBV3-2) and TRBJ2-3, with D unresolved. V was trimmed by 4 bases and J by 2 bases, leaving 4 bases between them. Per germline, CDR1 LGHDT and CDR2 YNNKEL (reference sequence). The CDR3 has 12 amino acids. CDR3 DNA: TGTGCCAGCAGCCTATCCACAGATACGCAGTATTTT. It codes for CASSLSTDTQYF.